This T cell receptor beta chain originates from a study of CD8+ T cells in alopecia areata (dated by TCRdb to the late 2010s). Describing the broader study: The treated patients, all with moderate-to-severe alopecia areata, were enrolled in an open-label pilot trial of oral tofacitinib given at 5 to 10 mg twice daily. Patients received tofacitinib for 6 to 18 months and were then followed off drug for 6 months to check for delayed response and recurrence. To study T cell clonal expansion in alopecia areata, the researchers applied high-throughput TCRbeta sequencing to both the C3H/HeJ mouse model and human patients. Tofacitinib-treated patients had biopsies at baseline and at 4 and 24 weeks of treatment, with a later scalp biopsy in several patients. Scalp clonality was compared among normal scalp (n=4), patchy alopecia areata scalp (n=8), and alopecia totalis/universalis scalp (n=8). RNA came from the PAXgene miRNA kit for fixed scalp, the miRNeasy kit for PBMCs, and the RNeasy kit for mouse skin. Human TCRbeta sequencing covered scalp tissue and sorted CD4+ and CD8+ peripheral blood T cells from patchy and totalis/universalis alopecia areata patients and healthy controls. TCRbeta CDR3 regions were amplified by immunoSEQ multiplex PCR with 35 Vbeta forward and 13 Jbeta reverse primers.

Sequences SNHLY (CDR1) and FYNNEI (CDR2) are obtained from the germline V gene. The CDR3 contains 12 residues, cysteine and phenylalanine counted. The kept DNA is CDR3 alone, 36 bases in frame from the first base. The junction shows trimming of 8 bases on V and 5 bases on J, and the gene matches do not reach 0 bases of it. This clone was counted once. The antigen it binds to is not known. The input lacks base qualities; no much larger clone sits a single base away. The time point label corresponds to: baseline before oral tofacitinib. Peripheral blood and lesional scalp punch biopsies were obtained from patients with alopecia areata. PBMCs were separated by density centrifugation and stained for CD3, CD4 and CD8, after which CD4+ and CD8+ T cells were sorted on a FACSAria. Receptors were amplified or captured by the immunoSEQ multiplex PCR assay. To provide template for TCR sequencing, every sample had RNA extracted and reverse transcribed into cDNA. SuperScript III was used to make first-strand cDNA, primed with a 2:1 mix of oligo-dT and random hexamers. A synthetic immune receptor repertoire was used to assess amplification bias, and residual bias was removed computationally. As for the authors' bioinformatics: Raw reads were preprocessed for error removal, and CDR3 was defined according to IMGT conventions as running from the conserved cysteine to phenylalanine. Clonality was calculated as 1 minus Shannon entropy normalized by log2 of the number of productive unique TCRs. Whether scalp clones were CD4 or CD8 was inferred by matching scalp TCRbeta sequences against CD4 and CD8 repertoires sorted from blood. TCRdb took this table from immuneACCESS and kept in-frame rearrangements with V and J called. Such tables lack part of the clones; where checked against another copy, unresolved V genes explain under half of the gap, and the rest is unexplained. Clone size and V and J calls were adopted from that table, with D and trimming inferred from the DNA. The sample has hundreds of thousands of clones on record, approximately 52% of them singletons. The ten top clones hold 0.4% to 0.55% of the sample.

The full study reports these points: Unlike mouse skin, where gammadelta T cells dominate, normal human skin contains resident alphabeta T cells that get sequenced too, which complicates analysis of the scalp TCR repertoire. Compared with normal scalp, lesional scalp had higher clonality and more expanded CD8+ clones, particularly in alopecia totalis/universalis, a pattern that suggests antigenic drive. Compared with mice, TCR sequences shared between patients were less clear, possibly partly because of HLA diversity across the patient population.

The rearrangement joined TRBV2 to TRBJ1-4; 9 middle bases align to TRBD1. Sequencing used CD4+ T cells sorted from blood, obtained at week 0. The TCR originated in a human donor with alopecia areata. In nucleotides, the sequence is TGTGCCAGCGGACAGGGGAATGAAAAACTGTTTTTT. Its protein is CASGQGNEKLFF.